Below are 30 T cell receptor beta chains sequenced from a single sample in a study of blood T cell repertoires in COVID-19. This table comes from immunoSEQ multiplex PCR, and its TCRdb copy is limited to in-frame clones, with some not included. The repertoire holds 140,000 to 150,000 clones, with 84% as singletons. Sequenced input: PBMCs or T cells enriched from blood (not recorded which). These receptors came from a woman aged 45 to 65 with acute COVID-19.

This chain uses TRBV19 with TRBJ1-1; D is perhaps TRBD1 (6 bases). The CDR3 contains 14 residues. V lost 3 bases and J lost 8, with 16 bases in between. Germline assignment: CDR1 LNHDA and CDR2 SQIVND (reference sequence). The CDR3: CASSIPGAPTEAFF. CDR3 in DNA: TGTGCCAGTAGTATCCCAGGGGCCCCGACGGAAGCTTTCTTT.

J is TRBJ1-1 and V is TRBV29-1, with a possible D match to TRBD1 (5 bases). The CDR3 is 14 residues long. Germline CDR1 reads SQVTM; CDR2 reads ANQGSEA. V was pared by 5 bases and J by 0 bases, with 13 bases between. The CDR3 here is CSVLAGRMNTEAFF. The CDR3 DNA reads TGCAGCGTTCTTGCGGGACGGATGAACACTGAAGCTTTCTTT.

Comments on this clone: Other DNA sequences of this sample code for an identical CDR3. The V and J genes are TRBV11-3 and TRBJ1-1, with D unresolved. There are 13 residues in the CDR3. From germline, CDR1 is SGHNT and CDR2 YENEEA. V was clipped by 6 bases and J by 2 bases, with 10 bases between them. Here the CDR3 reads CASSPGGNTEAFF. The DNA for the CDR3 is TGTGCCAGCAGTCCCGGCGGTAACACTGAAGCTTTCTTT.

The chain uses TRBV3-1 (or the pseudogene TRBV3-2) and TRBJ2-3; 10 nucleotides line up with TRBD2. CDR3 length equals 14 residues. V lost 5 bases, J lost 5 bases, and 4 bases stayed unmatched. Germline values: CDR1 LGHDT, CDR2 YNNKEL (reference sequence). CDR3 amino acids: CASSDSSGGDTQYF. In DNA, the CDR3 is TGTGCCAGCAGCGACTCTAGCGGGGGAGATACGCAGTATTTT.

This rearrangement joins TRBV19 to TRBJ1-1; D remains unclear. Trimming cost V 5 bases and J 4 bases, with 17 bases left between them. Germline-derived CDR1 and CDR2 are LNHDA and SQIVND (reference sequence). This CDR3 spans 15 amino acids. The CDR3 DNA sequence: TGTGCCAGTAGTTATGCCGTCGCGAGGGTCACTGAAGCTTTCTTT. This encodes CASSYAVARVTEAFF.

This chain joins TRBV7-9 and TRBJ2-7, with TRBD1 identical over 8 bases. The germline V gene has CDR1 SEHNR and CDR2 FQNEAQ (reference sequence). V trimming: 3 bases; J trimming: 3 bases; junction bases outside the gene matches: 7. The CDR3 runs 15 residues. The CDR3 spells CASSFQPDRDYEQYF. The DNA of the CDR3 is TGTGCCAGCAGCTTTCAACCGGACAGGGACTACGAGCAGTACTTC.

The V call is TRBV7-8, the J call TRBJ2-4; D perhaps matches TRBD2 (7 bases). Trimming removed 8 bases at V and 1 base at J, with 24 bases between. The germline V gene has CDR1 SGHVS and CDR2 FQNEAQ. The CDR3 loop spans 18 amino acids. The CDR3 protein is CASDQLRGGRSAKNIQYF. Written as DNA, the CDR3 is TGTGCCAGCGATCAATTGAGGGGGGGTCGTTCGGCCAAAAACATTCAGTACTTC.

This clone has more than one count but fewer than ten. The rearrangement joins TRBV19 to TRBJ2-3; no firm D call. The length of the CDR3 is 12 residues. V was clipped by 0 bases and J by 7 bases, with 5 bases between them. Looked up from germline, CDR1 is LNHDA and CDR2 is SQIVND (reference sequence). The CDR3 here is CASSIDPNTQYF. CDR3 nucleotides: TGTGCCAGTAGTATAGATCCAAATACGCAGTATTTT.

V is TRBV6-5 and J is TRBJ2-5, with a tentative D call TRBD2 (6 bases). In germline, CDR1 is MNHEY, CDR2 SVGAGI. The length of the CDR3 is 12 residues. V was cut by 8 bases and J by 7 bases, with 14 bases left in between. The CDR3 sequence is CASGGTARTQYF. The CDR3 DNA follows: TGTGCCAGCGGAGGGACGGCGAGGACCCAGTACTTC.

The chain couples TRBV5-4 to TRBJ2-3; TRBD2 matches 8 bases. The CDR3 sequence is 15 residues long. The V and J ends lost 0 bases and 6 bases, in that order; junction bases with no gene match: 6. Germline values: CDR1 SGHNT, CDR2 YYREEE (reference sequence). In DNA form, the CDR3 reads TGTGCCAGCAGCTTGGGTGGGACTAGGAGGGATACGCAGTATTTT. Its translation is CASSLGGTRRDTQYF.

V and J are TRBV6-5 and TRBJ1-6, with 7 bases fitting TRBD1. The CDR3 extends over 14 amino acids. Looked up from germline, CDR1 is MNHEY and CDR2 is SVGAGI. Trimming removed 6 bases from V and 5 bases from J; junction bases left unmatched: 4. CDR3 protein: CASRGQQNNSPLHF. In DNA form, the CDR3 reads TGTGCCAGCAGGGGACAGCAGAATAATTCACCCCTCCACTTT.

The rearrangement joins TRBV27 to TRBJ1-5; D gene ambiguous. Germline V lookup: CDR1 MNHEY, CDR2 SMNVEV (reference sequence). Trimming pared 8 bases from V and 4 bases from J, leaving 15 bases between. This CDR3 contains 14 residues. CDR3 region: CASGPAVTNQPQHF. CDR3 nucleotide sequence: TGTGCCAGCGGCCCCGCTGTGACTAATCAGCCCCAGCATTTT.

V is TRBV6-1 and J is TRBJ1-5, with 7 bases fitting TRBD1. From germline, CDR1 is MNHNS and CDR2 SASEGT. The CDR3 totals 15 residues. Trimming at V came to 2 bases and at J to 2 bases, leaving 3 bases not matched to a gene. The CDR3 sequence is CASSESTGGNQPQHF. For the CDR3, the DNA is TGTGCCAGCAGTGAATCCACAGGGGGCAATCAGCCCCAGCATTTT.

The CDR3 coding sequence is TGTGCCAGCAGCCACAGCGGGGGCAAGGATGACACTGAAGCTTTCTTT. Protein product: CASSHSGGKDDTEAFF. This chain joins TRBV3-1 (or the pseudogene TRBV3-2) and TRBJ1-1, with D perhaps matching TRBD1 (6 bases). There are 16 residues in the CDR3. Germline CDR1 is LGHDT and CDR2 is YNNKEL (reference sequence). V shed 3 bases and J shed 3 bases, with 17 bases lying between them.

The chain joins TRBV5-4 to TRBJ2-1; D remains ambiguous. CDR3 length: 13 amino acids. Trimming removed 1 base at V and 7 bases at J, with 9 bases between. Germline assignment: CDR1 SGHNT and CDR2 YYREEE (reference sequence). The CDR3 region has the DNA TGTGCCAGCAGCTTGATTACCCAGAATGAGCAGTTCTTC. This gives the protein CASSLITQNEQFF.

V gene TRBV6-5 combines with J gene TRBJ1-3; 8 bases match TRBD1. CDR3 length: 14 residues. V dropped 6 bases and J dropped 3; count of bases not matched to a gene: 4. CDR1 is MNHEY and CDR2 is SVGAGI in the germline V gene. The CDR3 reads CASRGTGSGNTIYF. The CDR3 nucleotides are TGTGCCAGCAGGGGGACAGGCAGTGGAAACACCATATATTTT.

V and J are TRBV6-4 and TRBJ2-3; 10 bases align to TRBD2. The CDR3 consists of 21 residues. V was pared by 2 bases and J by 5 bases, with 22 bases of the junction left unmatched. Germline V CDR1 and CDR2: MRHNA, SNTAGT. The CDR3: CASSDIPGTSATPRKGDTQYF. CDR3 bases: TGTGCCAGCAGTGACATTCCCGGGACTAGCGCCACTCCGCGGAAGGGAGATACGCAGTATTTT.

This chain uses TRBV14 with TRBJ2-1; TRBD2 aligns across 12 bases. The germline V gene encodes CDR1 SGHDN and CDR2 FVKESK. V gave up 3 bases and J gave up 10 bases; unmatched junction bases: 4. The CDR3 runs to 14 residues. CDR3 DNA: TGTGCCAGCAGCCACAGACTAGCGGGAGCGGAGCAGTTCTTC. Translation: CASSHRLAGAEQFF. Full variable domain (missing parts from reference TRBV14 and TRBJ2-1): EAGVTQFPSHSVIEKGQTVTLRCDPISGHDNLYWYRRVMGKEIKFLLHFVKESKQDESGMPNNRFLAERTGGTYSTLKVQPAELEDSGVYFCASSHRLAGAEQFFGPGTRLTVL.

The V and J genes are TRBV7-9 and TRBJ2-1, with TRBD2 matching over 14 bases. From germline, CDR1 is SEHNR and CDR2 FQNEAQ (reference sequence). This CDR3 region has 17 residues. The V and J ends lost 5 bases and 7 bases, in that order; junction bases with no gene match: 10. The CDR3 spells CASSQQPGLAGVNEQFF. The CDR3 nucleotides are TGTGCCAGCAGCCAACAACCGGGACTAGCGGGAGTTAATGAGCAGTTCTTC. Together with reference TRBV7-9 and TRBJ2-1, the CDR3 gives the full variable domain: DTGVSQNPRHKITKRGQNVTFRCDPISEHNRLYWYRQTLGQGPEFLTYFQNEAQLEKSRLLSDRFSAERPKGSFSTLEIQRTEQGDSAMYLCASSQQPGLAGVNEQFFGPGTRLTVL.

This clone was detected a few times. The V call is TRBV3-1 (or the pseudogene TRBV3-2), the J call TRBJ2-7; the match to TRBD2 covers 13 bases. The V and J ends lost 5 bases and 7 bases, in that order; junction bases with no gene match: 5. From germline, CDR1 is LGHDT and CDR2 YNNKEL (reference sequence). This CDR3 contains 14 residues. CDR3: CASSLGLAGEEQYF. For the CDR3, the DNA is TGTGCCAGCAGCTTAGGACTAGCGGGAGAGGAGCAGTACTTC.

DNA for the CDR3: TGTGCCAGCAGCCGGGACAGGGATGAAAAACTGTTTTTT. Translation: CASSRDRDEKLFF. This chain joins TRBV6-5 and TRBJ1-4; 9 nucleotides line up with TRBD1. The CDR3 is 13 residues long. Germline CDR1 MNHEY, CDR2 SVGAGI. The junction had 2 bases not matched to a gene; V was cut back by 6 bases and J by 6 bases.

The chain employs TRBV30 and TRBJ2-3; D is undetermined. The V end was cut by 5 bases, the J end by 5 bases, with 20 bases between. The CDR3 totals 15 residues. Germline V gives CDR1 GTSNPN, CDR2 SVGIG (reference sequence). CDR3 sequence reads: CAWAPGVANGDTQYF. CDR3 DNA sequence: TGTGCCTGGGCGCCGGGTGTCGCAAACGGAGATACGCAGTATTTT.

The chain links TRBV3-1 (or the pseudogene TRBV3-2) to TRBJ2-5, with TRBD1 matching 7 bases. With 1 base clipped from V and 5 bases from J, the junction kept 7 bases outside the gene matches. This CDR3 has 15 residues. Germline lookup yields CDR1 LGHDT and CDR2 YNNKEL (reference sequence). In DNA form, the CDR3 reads TGTGCCAGCAGCCAAGCAGGGGGTACAAGGGAGACCCAGTACTTC. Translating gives CASSQAGGTRETQYF.

The CDR3, as DNA: TGTGCCAGCAGCTCCGGGGGGTGGAGGGATGGCTACACCTTC. It specifies CASSSGGWRDGYTF. This chain links TRBV7-8 with TRBJ1-2; perhaps TRBD1 as D (5 bases). Trimming cost V 4 bases and J 6 bases, with 15 bases left between them. CDR1 SGHVS and CDR2 FQNEAQ come from the germline V gene. CDR3 length: 14 amino acids.

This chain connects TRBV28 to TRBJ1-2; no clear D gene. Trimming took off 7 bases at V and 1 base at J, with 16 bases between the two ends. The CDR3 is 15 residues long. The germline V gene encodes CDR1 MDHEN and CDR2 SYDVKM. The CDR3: CASNESGRGNYGYTF. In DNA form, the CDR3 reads TGTGCCAGCAACGAAAGCGGTCGGGGTAACTATGGCTACACCTTC.

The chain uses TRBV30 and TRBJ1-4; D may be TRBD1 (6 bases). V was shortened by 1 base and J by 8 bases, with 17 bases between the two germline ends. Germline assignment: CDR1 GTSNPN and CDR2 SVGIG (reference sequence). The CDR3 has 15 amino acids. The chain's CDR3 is CAWSGGVSGEEKLFF. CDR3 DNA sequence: TGTGCCTGGAGTGGGGGAGTGTCAGGGGAGGAAAAACTGTTTTTT.

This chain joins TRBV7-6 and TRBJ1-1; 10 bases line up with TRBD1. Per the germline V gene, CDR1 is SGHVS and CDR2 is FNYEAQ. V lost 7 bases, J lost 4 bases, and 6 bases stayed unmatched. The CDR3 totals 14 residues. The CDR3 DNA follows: TGTGCCAGCAACCCGGGACAGGGGTCCACTGAAGCTTTCTTT. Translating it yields CASNPGQGSTEAFF.

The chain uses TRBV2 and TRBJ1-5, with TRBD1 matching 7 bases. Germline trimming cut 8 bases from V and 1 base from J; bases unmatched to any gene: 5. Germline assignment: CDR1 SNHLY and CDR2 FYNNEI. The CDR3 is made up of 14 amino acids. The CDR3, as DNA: TGTGCCAGCGAGACAGGGAACAGCAATCAGCCCCAGCATTTT. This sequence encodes CASETGNSNQPQHF.

CDR3 amino acids: CASRLGLGTDTQYF. In DNA form, the CDR3 reads TGTGCCAGCAGACTCGGTTTGGGCACAGATACGCAGTATTTT. This rearrangement joins TRBV6-5 to TRBJ2-3, with unresolved D. CDR1 and CDR2 from the germline V gene are MNHEY and SVGAGI. The CDR3 is made up of 14 amino acids. V dropped 6 bases and J dropped 1 base, with 11 bases sitting between them.

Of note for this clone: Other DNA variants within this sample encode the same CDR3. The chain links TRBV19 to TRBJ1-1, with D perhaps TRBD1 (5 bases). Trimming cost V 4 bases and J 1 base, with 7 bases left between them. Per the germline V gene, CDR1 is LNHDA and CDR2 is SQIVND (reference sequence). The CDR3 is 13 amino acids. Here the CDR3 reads CASSTQGNTEAFF. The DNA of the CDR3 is TGTGCCAGTAGTACCCAGGGGAACACTGAAGCTTTCTTT.